What follows is one T cell receptor (beta chain) and its context. Its antigen is not identified. A junction boundary mismatches the germline segment, possibly from a read error. This sample was taken from a study of post-analysis software for immune sequencing data. The CDR3 sequence is 14 residues long. Germline V lookup: CDR1 SGHVS, CDR2 FQNEAQ. Researchers reported that TCR beta cDNA libraries carried unique molecular identifiers. T cells numbering roughly 0.95 to 10 million yielded roughly 500,000 cDNA molecules. TCRdb processed the PCR reads anew with MiXCR; each CDR3 protein has one entry. The sample lists roughly 540,000 distinct CDR3 sequences; roughly 34% were seen once. Overall study results and limits: For normalized Chao1 diversity, multiple sclerosis patients scored significantly lower than controls did. Roughly 5 TRBV segments were significantly more frequent in patients than in controls. TRBV5-6, TRBV5-1 and TRBV20-1 were among these segments.

This TCR derives from a girl under 18 with multiple sclerosis. Sequenced input: blood. The gene calls are TRBV7-8 and TRBJ2-5; D is possibly TRBD2 (6 bases). CDR3 in amino acids: CATYLGRHQETQYF. Here the CDR3 DNA reads TGTGCCACCTACCTAGGGAGGCACCAGGAGACCCAGTACTTC.